The 24 T cell receptor beta chains presented below share a single source sample, sequenced in a study of shared clonotypes between healthy human individuals. Method: immunoSEQ multiplex PCR; TCRdb's copy keeps in-frame clones and lacks some. Here the sample spans about half a million clones, 70% to 80% being singletons. Specimen: PBMCs. These receptors originate from a woman between 40 and 50 years old in good health. Some clones in this sample may be carry-over from other donors' samples.

The chain recombines TRBV7-9 with TRBJ2-7, with 10 bases aligning to TRBD1. Trimming cost V 5 bases and J 3 bases; bases outside gene matches: 7. The CDR3 sequence is 15 residues long. CDR1 and CDR2 (germline): SEHNR, FQNEAQ (reference sequence). DNA of the CDR3: TGTGCCAGCAGCGAAGGACAGGGGGTATACTACGAGCAGTACTTC. Protein sequence: CASSEGQGVYYEQYF.

This sequence joins TRBV28 and TRBJ1-4; TRBD1 matches 8 bases. V was pared by 7 bases and J by 12 bases, with 4 bases of the junction left unmatched. The CDR3 contains 11 residues. From germline, CDR1 is MDHEN and CDR2 SYDVKM. CDR3 DNA sequence: TGTGCCAGCAACACGGGACAGGAACTGTTTTTT. It translates to CASNTGQELFF.

The rearrangement joins TRBV4-2 to TRBJ2-1; 7 positions agree with TRBD1. From germline, CDR1 is LGHNA and CDR2 YNFKEQ. V shed 4 bases, J shed 2 bases, and the junction held 8 bases outside the gene matches. The CDR3 covers 16 residues. The CDR3 DNA reads as TGTGCCAGCAGCCCCCTTGGACAGGACCCCTACAATGAGCAGTTCTTC. Encoded protein: CASSPLGQDPYNEQFF.

The chain has TRBV5-4 and TRBJ2-2; TRBD2 agrees at 16 bases. J was trimmed by 1 base and V by 4 bases; bases with no gene match: 4. The length of the CDR3 is 18 residues. Germline-derived CDR1 and CDR2 are SGHNT and YYREEE (reference sequence). The CDR3 loop reads CASSAGLAGGGNTGELFF. The CDR3 DNA follows: TGTGCCAGCAGCGCGGGACTAGCGGGAGGGGGGAACACCGGGGAGCTGTTTTTT.

This chain links TRBV29-1 with TRBJ2-5; D may be TRBD1 (6 bases). Trimming pared 3 bases from V and 5 bases from J, leaving 13 bases between. CDR3 length equals 13 residues. Germline CDR1 reads SQVTM; CDR2 reads ANQGSEA. CDR3 protein: CSVEVQGYETQYF. CDR3 in DNA: TGCAGCGTTGAGGTGCAGGGGTATGAGACCCAGTACTTC.

This sequence joins TRBV5-1 and TRBJ2-2; 8 nucleotides align to TRBD2. This CDR3 spans 15 amino acids. The ends lost 5 bases at V and 5 bases at J; junction bases unmatched: 8. Germline CDR1 is SGHRS and CDR2 is YFSETQ. CDR3 protein: CASRKSGSGTGELFF. CDR3 sequence (DNA): TGCGCCAGCAGGAAGAGCGGGAGCGGGACCGGGGAGCTGTTTTTT.

The CDR3 nucleotides read TGTGCCAGCAGCTCTAAGGCGGGCGGGATATGGGATCAGCCCCAGCATTTT. The encoded protein is CASSSKAGGIWDQPQHF. V and J are TRBV7-9 and TRBJ1-5; unclear D gene. The CDR3 sequence is 17 residues long. V shed 4 bases and J shed 5 bases, with 21 bases lying between them. Germline V CDR1 and CDR2: SEHNR, FQNEAQ (reference sequence).

The chain links TRBV2 to TRBJ1-1; a possible D gene is TRBD1 (6 bases). This CDR3 spans 12 amino acids. Trimming took 7 bases from V and 5 from J, leaving 11 bases between them. Germline V gene sequence: CDR1 SNHLY, CDR2 FYNNEI. CDR3 nucleotide sequence: TGTGCCAGCAAGAGAGGGGGTACTGAAGCTTTCTTT. It specifies CASKRGGTEAFF.

Note on this clone: Other nucleotide sequences in the sample specify the same CDR3. The gene calls are TRBV7-2 and TRBJ2-1, with D tentatively TRBD2 (5 bases). Germline V gene data show CDR1 as SGHTA and CDR2 as FQGNSA. This CDR3 contains 13 residues. The V and J ends lost 6 bases and 10 bases respectively, with 16 bases between them. The CDR3, as DNA: TGTGCCAGCAGTCTTGGACTCTCCCGGGAGCAGTTCTTC. Translation gives CASSLGLSREQFF.

The CDR3 region has the DNA TGTGCCAGCACCCCAGGGACGGGGGACTATGGCTACACCTTC. Translated: CASTPGTGDYGYTF. The J gene is TRBJ1-2, the V gene TRBV2; TRBD1 is a possible D gene (5 bases). The CDR3 has 14 amino acids. V lost 7 bases and J 3 bases, leaving 15 bases between the germline ends. The germline V gene has CDR1 SNHLY and CDR2 FYNNEI.

V usage is TRBV2 and J usage is TRBJ2-1, with TRBD2 matching 7 bases. V gave up 4 bases and J gave up 9 bases; unmatched junction bases: 9. The CDR3 runs to 14 residues. Germline lookup yields CDR1 SNHLY and CDR2 FYNNEI. The CDR3 sequence is CASSVRGSIGEQFF. The CDR3 region has the DNA TGTGCCAGCAGTGTGCGCGGGAGCATCGGTGAGCAGTTCTTC.

The rearrangement links TRBV18 to TRBJ2-5; D call uncertain. The CDR3 sequence is 12 residues long. Germline CDR1 reads KGHSH; CDR2 reads LQKENI. Between the trimmed V and J ends, which lost 8 bases and 1 base, there was a span of 8 bases. Written as DNA, the CDR3 is TGTGCCAGCGGTCCAGGCCAAGAGACCCAGTACTTC. Encoded protein: CASGPGQETQYF.

This clone was seen at least ten times. V usage is TRBV2 and J usage is TRBJ2-7; 13 bases match TRBD2. With 2 bases clipped from V and 4 bases from J, the junction kept 2 bases outside the gene matches. The germline V gene encodes CDR1 SNHLY and CDR2 FYNNEI. This CDR3 is 15 amino acids long. The CDR3 here is CASSERTSGSYEQYF. The CDR3 DNA follows: TGTGCCAGCAGTGAAAGGACTAGCGGGAGTTACGAGCAGTACTTC.

The count of this clone is one. The rearrangement joins TRBV5-1 to TRBJ2-2; 12 bases map to TRBD1. The V gene's germline CDR1 is SGHRS and CDR2 YFSETQ. The CDR3 is 18 residues long. J lost 2 bases, V lost 3 bases, and 8 bases had no gene match. CDR3 sequence: CASSYRDRGPINTGELFF. The DNA for the CDR3 is TGCGCCAGCAGCTACCGGGACAGGGGGCCTATAAACACCGGGGAGCTGTTTTTT.

The chain uses TRBV29-1 and TRBJ1-1, with D unclear. The CDR3 extends over 15 amino acids. V dropped 3 bases and J dropped 1 base, with 15 bases sitting between them. Germline values: CDR1 SQVTM, CDR2 ANQGSEA. The CDR3 spells CSVEVSRLTNTEAFF. The DNA of the CDR3 is TGCAGCGTTGAGGTGTCCAGGCTAACGAACACTGAAGCTTTCTTT.

The CDR3 DNA reads TGTGCCAGCAGCCAGGACACTCTACTTCAGGGCGGCTACACCTTC. It specifies CASSQDTLLQGGYTF. The genes are TRBV5-5 and TRBJ1-2; possibly TRBD1 for D (5 bases). CDR3 length: 15 amino acids. CDR1 is SGHKS and CDR2 is YYEKEE in the germline V gene (reference sequence). Trimming removed 4 bases from V and 8 bases from J, with 21 bases in between. Filled out from reference TRBV5-5 and TRBJ1-2, the complete variable domain reads DAGVTQSPTHLIKTRGQQVTLRCSPISGHKSVSWYQQVLGQGPQFIFQYYEKEERGRGNFPDRFSARQFPNYSSELNVNALLLGDSALYLCASSQDTLLQGGYTFGSGTRLTVV.

The V gene is TRBV9, the J gene TRBJ2-5; 7 nucleotides match TRBD2. The germline gives CDR1 SGDLS, CDR2 YYNGEE. The V gene end was trimmed by 2 bases and the J gene end by 5 bases; junction bases not matched to a gene: 6. The CDR3 has 14 residues. Here the CDR3 reads CASSVAGASETQYF. The DNA for the CDR3 is TGTGCCAGCAGCGTTGCGGGAGCGAGTGAGACCCAGTACTTC.

The rearrangement uses TRBV21-1 and TRBJ2-3; no DNA check was done on the table's D call, TRBD2. TRBV21-1 is annotated as a pseudogene. This CDR3 has 16 amino acids. CDR3 nucleotide sequence: TGTGCCAGCAGCAAAGAGGAAAAACTAATTGCAGATACGCAGTATTTT. Residues: CASSKEEKLIADTQYF.

The rearrangement uses TRBV11-2 and TRBJ1-1; TRBD1 might be the D (6 bases). The CDR3 has 15 residues. Germline loops: CDR1 SGHAT, CDR2 FQNNGV. Trimming stripped 3 bases from V and 7 bases from J, with 18 bases between. CDR3 sequence: CASSLRDTGLNEAFF. The CDR3 nucleotides read TGTGCCAGCAGCTTGAGGGACACGGGATTGAATGAAGCTTTCTTT.

This clone occurred once. The chain combines TRBV18 with TRBJ1-4; maybe TRBD1 (5 bases). This CDR3 comprises 14 residues. The germline gives CDR1 KGHSH, CDR2 LQKENI. The V end lost 3 bases, the J end lost 6 bases, and 11 bases lay between the germline ends. CDR3 sequence (DNA): TGTGCCAGCTCACCGGACACCCGGGATGAAAAACTGTTTTTT. Protein product: CASSPDTRDEKLFF. Complete variable domain (other parts from reference TRBV18 and TRBJ1-4): NAGVMQNPRHLVRRRGQEARLRCSPMKGHSHVYWYRQLPEEGLKFMVYLQKENIIDESGMPKERFSAEFPKEGPSILRIQQVVRGDSAAYFCASSPDTRDEKLFFGSGTQLSVL.

The chain employs TRBV5-6 and TRBJ2-3, with D uncertain. The CDR3 is 16 amino acids. Trimming removed 4 bases at V and 2 bases at J, with 17 bases between. Germline assignment: CDR1 SGHDT and CDR2 YYEEEE. As DNA, the CDR3 is TGTGCCAGCAGCCCCCAAGGTGCTAGGCCCACAGATACGCAGTATTTT. Residues: CASSPQGARPTDTQYF.

The J gene is TRBJ2-1, the V gene TRBV5-1; the D gene is possibly TRBD2 (6 bases). V shed 1 base and J shed 0 bases, with 11 bases lying between them. Germline V gives CDR1 SGHRS, CDR2 YFSETQ. The CDR3 runs 16 residues. The CDR3 reads CASSLYGGSSYNEQFF. The CDR3 coding sequence is TGCGCCAGCAGCTTGTACGGGGGTAGCTCCTACAATGAGCAGTTCTTC.

CDR3 amino acids: CASSEQGSHTDTQYF. Here the CDR3 DNA reads TGTGCCAGCAGTGAGCAGGGCTCCCACACAGATACGCAGTATTTT. The genes are TRBV6-4 and TRBJ2-3, with D possibly being TRBD1 (5 bases). The CDR3 length is 15 residues. Germline V gene lookup returns CDR1 MRHNA and CDR2 SNTAGT. Trimming shortened V by 3 bases and J by 2 bases, and 12 bases separated the two germline ends.

The gene calls are TRBV30 and TRBJ2-3; D is ambiguous. CDR3 length: 14 amino acids. V was cut by 4 bases and J by 2 bases, with 13 bases left in between. The germline gives CDR1 GTSNPN, CDR2 SVGIG (reference sequence). The CDR3 bases are TGTGCCTGGAATTGGGCGGCCGACACAGATACGCAGTATTTT. This gives the protein CAWNWAADTDTQYF. The full variable domain, its missing parts supplied by reference TRBV30 and TRBJ2-3, is SQTIHQWPATLVQPVGSPLSLECTVEGTSNPNLYWYRQAAGRGLQLLFYSVGIGQISSEVPQNLSASRPQDRQFILSSKKLLLSDSGFYLCAWNWAADTDTQYFGPGTRLTVL.